This T cell receptor beta chain came from a study of blood T cell repertoires in COVID-19. In the source study's methods: Estimates of nucleated cell counts were drawn from the amplification of reference gene primers. Sequenced by immunoSEQ multiplex PCR; TCRdb stores in-frame clones only, minus some. V and J calls and clone size come straight from that table; D and trimming were deduced from the DNA. This table holds around 25,000 clones, roughly nine tenths found once. Germline CDR1 reads MNHEY; CDR2 reads SVGAGI. Trimming cost V 6 bases and J 3 bases, with 12 bases left between them. This CDR3 contains 13 residues.

Material for sequencing was peripheral blood. The rearrangement joins TRBV6-5 to TRBJ2-7; TRBD1 is a possible D gene (6 bases). The TCR sequence derives from a man aged 70-80 years with acute or convalescent COVID-19. The CDR3 nucleotides are TGTGCCAGCAGCGCAGACAGGTTCTACGAGCAGTACTTC. It translates to CASSADRFYEQYF.